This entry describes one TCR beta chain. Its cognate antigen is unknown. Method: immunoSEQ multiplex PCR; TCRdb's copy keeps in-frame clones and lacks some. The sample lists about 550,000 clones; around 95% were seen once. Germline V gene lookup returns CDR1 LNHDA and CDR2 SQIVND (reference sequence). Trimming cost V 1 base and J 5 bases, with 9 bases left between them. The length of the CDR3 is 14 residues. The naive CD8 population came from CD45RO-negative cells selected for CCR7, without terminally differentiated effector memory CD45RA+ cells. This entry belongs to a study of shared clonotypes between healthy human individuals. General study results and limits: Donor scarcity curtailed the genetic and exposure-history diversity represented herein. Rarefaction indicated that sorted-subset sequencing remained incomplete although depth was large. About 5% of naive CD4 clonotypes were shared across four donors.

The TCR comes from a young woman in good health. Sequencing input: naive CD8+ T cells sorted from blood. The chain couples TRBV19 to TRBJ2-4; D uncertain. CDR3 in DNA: TGTGCCAGTAGTATAGCGCTAGTCGAAAACATTCAGTACTTC. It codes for CASSIALVENIQYF.